The 20 T cell receptor beta chains below were found in one sample sequenced in a study of cytomegalovirus exposure and HLA in healthy donors. PCR employed 60 Vbeta and 13 Jbeta primers. Clones were sequenced by immunoSEQ multiplex PCR, and TCRdb holds only the in-frame ones, with some missing. The sample includes more than 95,000 clones, more than 60% of them seen just once. The sequencing input was PBMCs. The source is a man aged 25-45 years in good health and CMV-seronegative.

The CDR3, as DNA: TGTGCCAGCAGCCCCTGGGGGGGTCCTAATGAAAAACTGTTTTTT. Amino acids: CASSPWGGPNEKLFF. This rearrangement joins TRBV2 to TRBJ1-4, with D possibly matching TRBD1 (5 bases). The V gene's germline CDR1 is SNHLY and CDR2 FYNNEI. V was cut by 6 bases and J by 3 bases, with 14 bases left in between. This CDR3 region has 15 residues.

V usage is TRBV25-1 and J usage is TRBJ2-1; TRBD2 matches at 10 bases. Germline V CDR1 and CDR2: MGHDK, SYGVNS. The CDR3 spans 14 residues. Losses at the gene ends were 4 bases for V and 7 bases for J; bases not matched to a gene: 4. CDR3 in DNA: TGTGCCAGCAGTGGGGGACTAGCGTTAAATGAGCAGTTCTTC. Amino acids: CASSGGLALNEQFF.

Remarks on this clone: Other DNA sequences from this sample encode an identical CDR3 as well. The chain is built from TRBV19 and TRBJ1-1; no clear D gene. The CDR3 is 14 amino acids. V lost 5 bases and J lost 1, with 11 bases in between. In germline, CDR1 is LNHDA, CDR2 SQIVND (reference sequence). CDR3 residues: CASSAPERNTEAFF. The CDR3 region has the DNA TGTGCCAGTAGTGCCCCCGAGAGGAACACTGAAGCTTTCTTT.

The chain is built from TRBV5-1 and TRBJ1-2; 10 nucleotides line up with TRBD1. The J segment lost 6 bases and the V segment lost 4 bases, leaving 3 bases of the junction unmatched. Germline V gene lookup returns CDR1 SGHRS and CDR2 YFSETQ. CDR3 length: 13 amino acids. Here the CDR3 DNA reads TGCGCCAGCAGCCCGACAGGGGGCGATGGCTACACCTTC. Protein sequence: CASSPTGGDGYTF.

The table lists this clone with a few counts. The J gene is TRBJ2-7, the V gene TRBV10-3; 7 bases are shared with TRBD1. V trimming: 2 bases; J trimming: 5 bases; junction bases outside the gene matches: 3. Germline values: CDR1 ENHRY, CDR2 SYGVKD. The CDR3 consists of 13 residues. The DNA for the CDR3 is TGTGCCATCAGTGAGGGGGACAGCGACGAGCAGTACTTC. Translating it yields CAISEGDSDEQYF.

The chain uses TRBV19 and TRBJ1-1, with TRBD1 matching over 9 bases. With V trimmed by 6 bases and J by 5 bases, 10 bases remained unmatched. CDR1 is LNHDA and CDR2 is SQIVND in the germline V gene (reference sequence). This CDR3 has 15 amino acids. This CDR3 is CASSMGQGRGTEAFF. CDR3 DNA: TGTGCCAGTAGCATGGGACAGGGAAGAGGTACTGAAGCTTTCTTT.

About this clone itself: Within the sample, other DNA sequences also encode this same CDR3. The gene calls are TRBV9 and TRBJ1-1; D remains unclear. V was pared by 0 bases and J by 1 base, with 10 bases between. The CDR3 is 15 residues long. CDR1 is SGDLS, CDR2 YYNGEE, per germline. The CDR3: CASSVGRGGNTEAFF. The CDR3 DNA reads as TGTGCCAGCAGCGTAGGCCGCGGTGGGAACACTGAAGCTTTCTTT. The full variable domain, completed using reference TRBV9 and TRBJ1-1, is DSGVTQTPKHLITATGQRVTLRCSPRSGDLSVYWYQQSLDQGLQFLIQYYNGEERAKGNILERFSAQQFPDLHSELNLSSLELGDSALYFCASSVGRGGNTEAFFGQGTRLTVV.

CDR3 in amino acids: CAINAGEGYGYTF. For the CDR3, the DNA is TGTGCCATCAACGCAGGGGAGGGATATGGCTACACCTTC. The V gene is TRBV10-3, the J gene TRBJ1-2, with D perhaps matching TRBD1 (6 bases). CDR1 and CDR2 (germline): ENHRY, SYGVKD. The V and J ends lost 7 bases and 5 bases respectively, with 14 bases between them. This CDR3 spans 13 amino acids.

The rearrangement uses TRBV27 and TRBJ2-7; D perhaps matches TRBD2 (5 bases). This CDR3 contains 15 residues. The germline V and J ends were trimmed by 1 base and 7 bases, with 17 bases remaining between them. The germline V gene has CDR1 MNHEY and CDR2 SMNVEV (reference sequence). The CDR3 here is CASSLYGGALGEQYF. CDR3 DNA: TGTGCCAGCAGTTTATACGGAGGAGCCCTAGGGGAGCAGTACTTC.

CDR3 DNA: TGTGCCAGCAGCTTAAGGGGGAGCGGGAATCAGCCTGAAGCTTTCTTT. Its protein product is CASSLRGSGNQPEAFF. The chain couples TRBV13 to TRBJ1-1, with D maybe TRBD1 (6 bases). Germline V CDR1 and CDR2: PRHDT, FYEKMQ (reference sequence). The CDR3 runs to 16 residues. The germline V and J ends were trimmed by 2 bases and 6 bases, with 19 bases remaining between them.

V is TRBV11-2 and J is TRBJ2-6; 7 bases agree with TRBD1. V was clipped by 1 base and J by 0 bases; unmatched bases: 6. The CDR3 has 18 residues. Germline values: CDR1 SGHAT, CDR2 FQNNGV. This chain's CDR3 is CASSLVGQVISGANVLTF. The CDR3 DNA reads TGTGCCAGCAGCTTAGTCGGACAGGTTATCTCTGGGGCCAACGTCCTGACTTTC.

This sequence joins TRBV1 and TRBJ2-2; whether TRBD2, the table's D call, matches the DNA was not checked. TRBV1 is annotated as a pseudogene. The CDR3 contains 17 residues. The CDR3 is CTSSPPRNTANTGELFF. Written as DNA, the CDR3 is TGCACCAGCAGCCCCCCGAGGAATACCGCGAACACCGGGGAGCTGTTTTTT.

The genes are TRBV11-2 and TRBJ1-3, with a possible D match to TRBD1 (5 bases). V was pared by 1 base and J by 6 bases, with 10 bases between. Per the germline V gene, CDR1 is SGHAT and CDR2 is FQNNGV. The CDR3 totals 14 residues. This CDR3 is CASSLGGLVNTIYF. DNA for the CDR3: TGTGCCAGCAGCTTAGGGGGCTTAGTAAACACCATATATTTT.

This clone has more than one count but fewer than ten. The gene calls are TRBV19 and TRBJ2-5; 8 nucleotides match TRBD1. In germline, CDR1 is LNHDA, CDR2 SQIVND (reference sequence). The V segment lost 4 bases and the J segment 5 bases; nucleotides outside the gene matches: 9. The CDR3 has 15 residues. The CDR3 region is CASSTRQGWGETQYF. The CDR3 DNA reads TGTGCCAGTAGTACCCGACAGGGGTGGGGGGAGACCCAGTACTTC.

The V gene is TRBV5-1, the J gene TRBJ1-5; D is uncertain. Trimming removed 0 bases from V and 7 bases from J, with 11 bases in between. The CDR3 runs 14 residues. The germline gives CDR1 SGHRS, CDR2 YFSETQ. CDR3 in amino acids: CASSLEAGRQPQHF. The CDR3 nucleotides read TGCGCCAGCAGCTTGGAGGCAGGCAGACAGCCCCAGCATTTT.

A few counts support this clone. CDR3 nucleotides: TGCGCCAGCAGTGCTGCCGGGACTAGCCGGGAGACCCAGTACTTC. Translated: CASSAAGTSRETQYF. The chain uses TRBV10-2 and TRBJ2-5; 9 nucleotides agree with TRBD2. The germline V gene has CDR1 WSHSY and CDR2 SAAADI. The trim removed 4 bases at V and 5 bases at J, leaving 8 bases unmatched. The CDR3 covers 15 residues.

The V and J genes are TRBV6-1 and TRBJ2-3; 7 bases line up with TRBD2. The CDR3 sequence is 15 residues long. V gave up 7 bases and J gave up 3 bases; unmatched junction bases: 10. Germline V CDR1 and CDR2: MNHNS, SASEGT. As DNA, the CDR3 is TGTGCCAGCATCGAGACTAGCTGGTTTACAGATACGCAGTATTTT. It encodes CASIETSWFTDTQYF.

The chain recombines TRBV9 with TRBJ1-3, with no clear D. The CDR3 runs to 13 residues. CDR1 SGDLS and CDR2 YYNGEE come from the germline V gene. V dropped 1 base and J dropped 3 bases, with 5 bases sitting between them. The CDR3 DNA is TGTGCCAGCAGCGTACGCAGTGGAAACACCATATATTTT. Translation: CASSVRSGNTIYF.

The V call is TRBV5-4, the J call TRBJ1-5; D is possibly TRBD1 (5 bases). Looked up from germline, CDR1 is SGHNT and CDR2 is YYREEE (reference sequence). This CDR3 is built from 15 residues. Trimming shortened V by 5 bases and J by 2 bases, and 14 bases separated the two germline ends. The CDR3 nucleotides are TGTGCCAGCAGACTCGGACCGGGGGGCAATCAGCCCCAGCATTTT. Its protein product is CASRLGPGGNQPQHF. Using reference TRBV5-4 and TRBJ1-5 for the parts outside the CDR3, the full variable domain is ETGVTQSPTHLIKTRGQQVTLRCSSQSGHNTVSWYQQALGQGPQFIFQYYREEENGRGNFPPRFSGLQFPNYSSELNVNALELDDSALYLCASRLGPGGNQPQHFGDGTRLSIL.

This chain joins TRBV7-3 and TRBJ1-1, with 9 bases that match TRBD1. After removal of 1 base from V and 5 bases from J, the junction contained 2 bases not matched to a gene. The CDR3 consists of 14 residues. In germline, CDR1 is SGHTA, CDR2 FQGTGA. The CDR3 coding sequence is TGTGCCAGCAGCTTAAGACAGGGGGGGACTGAAGCTTTCTTT. Its protein is CASSLRQGGTEAFF. Drawing the rest from reference TRBV7-3 and TRBJ1-1, the complete variable domain is GAGVSQTPSNKVTEKGKYVELRCDPISGHTALYWYRQSLGQGPEFLIYFQGTGAADDSGLPNDRFFAVRPEGSVSTLKIQRTERGDSAVYLCASSLRQGGTEAFFGQGTRLTVV.